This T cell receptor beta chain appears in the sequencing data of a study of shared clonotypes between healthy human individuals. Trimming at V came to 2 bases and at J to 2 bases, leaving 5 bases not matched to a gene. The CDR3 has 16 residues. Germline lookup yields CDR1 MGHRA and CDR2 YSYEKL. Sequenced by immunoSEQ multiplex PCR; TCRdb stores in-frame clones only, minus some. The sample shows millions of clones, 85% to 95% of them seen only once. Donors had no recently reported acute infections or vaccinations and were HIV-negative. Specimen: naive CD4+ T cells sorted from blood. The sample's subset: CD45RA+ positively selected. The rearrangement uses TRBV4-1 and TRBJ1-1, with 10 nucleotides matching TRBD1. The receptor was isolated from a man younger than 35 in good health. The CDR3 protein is CASSQRQGARNTEAFF. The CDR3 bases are TGCGCCAGCAGCCAAAGACAGGGGGCGCGTAACACTGAAGCTTTCTTT.